This entry lists 14 T cell receptor beta chains sequenced from one sample in a study of blood T cell repertoires in COVID-19. TCRdb's table, derived via immunoSEQ multiplex PCR, lists solely in-frame clones and lacks some. This table holds 160,000 or so clones, 80% to 90% found once. The sequencing sample was made of peripheral blood. All receptors come from a woman in her 50s with acute or convalescent COVID-19.

The chain links TRBV5-6 to TRBJ1-2, with TRBD1 matching 10 bases. The CDR3 consists of 14 residues. The junction had 5 bases not matched to a gene; V was cut back by 1 base and J by 8 bases. Germline values: CDR1 SGHDT, CDR2 YYEEEE. CDR3 DNA sequence: TGTGCCAGCAGCTTGACGGGACAGGGGTTCGGCTACACCTTC. The encoded protein is CASSLTGQGFGYTF.

Only a few counts were recorded for this clone. This chain links TRBV27 with TRBJ1-2, with 7 bases lining up with TRBD1. Looked up from germline, CDR1 is MNHEY and CDR2 is SMNVEV (reference sequence). This CDR3 contains 16 residues. J was trimmed by 0 bases and V by 5 bases; bases with no gene match: 9. CDR3 amino acids: CASSKRTGTANYGYTF. CDR3 nucleotide sequence: TGTGCCAGCAGTAAACGGACAGGTACAGCTAACTATGGCTACACCTTC.

The rearrangement links TRBV27 to TRBJ1-2; 7 bases are shared with TRBD1. Per germline, CDR1 MNHEY and CDR2 SMNVEV (reference sequence). J gave up 0 bases and V 3 bases, and 1 base lay outside the gene matches. The CDR3 loop spans 14 amino acids. CDR3: CASSFRGPNYGYTF. DNA of the CDR3: TGTGCCAGCAGTTTTAGGGGGCCTAACTATGGCTACACCTTC.

This chain joins TRBV6-2 or TRBV6-3 and TRBJ1-1; 8 nucleotides agree with TRBD1. The V and J ends lost 5 bases and 6 bases, in that order; junction bases with no gene match: 8. The germline V gene encodes CDR1 MNHEY and CDR2 SVGEGT. There are 14 residues in the CDR3. CDR3 coding DNA: TGTGCCAGCAGTCCAAGGACAGGGAGGCCTGAAGCTTTCTTT. Encoded protein: CASSPRTGRPEAFF.

This clone has a handful of counts. The rearrangement links TRBV6-1 to TRBJ2-1, with 7 positions matching TRBD1. The trim removed 1 base at V and 4 bases at J, leaving 10 bases unmatched. The CDR3 loop spans 17 amino acids. In germline, CDR1 is MNHNS, CDR2 SASEGT. CDR3 DNA sequence: TGTGCCAGCAGTGAAGGTATTGGGGCAGGGGGATACAATGAGCAGTTCTTC. Amino acids: CASSEGIGAGGYNEQFF.

In its sample, this clone was seen once. The J gene is TRBJ1-5, the V gene TRBV19, with a possible D match to TRBD1 (5 bases). The V and J ends lost 1 base and 4 bases respectively, with 20 bases between them. CDR1 and CDR2 (germline): LNHDA, SQIVND (reference sequence). The CDR3 is made up of 18 amino acids. The DNA of the CDR3 is TGTGCCAGTAGTATAGGCCTCATCCGCGGGGGGTGGAATCAGCCCCAGCATTTT. Translation: CASSIGLIRGGWNQPQHF.

The chain is built from TRBV11-2 and TRBJ1-6, with 8 bases lining up with TRBD1. The ends lost 3 bases at V and 11 bases at J; junction bases unmatched: 9. This CDR3 has 15 residues. Germline assignment: CDR1 SGHAT and CDR2 FQNNGV. The CDR3 DNA follows: TGTGCCAGCAGCTTTGCAGGGGGCGAACGAACACCCCTCCACTTT. Encoded protein: CASSFAGGERTPLHF.

This chain uses TRBV12-5 with TRBJ2-3; 8 bases are a match to TRBD2. The CDR3 spans 16 residues. CDR1 is LGHNT and CDR2 is FRNRAP in the germline V gene. V was pared by 6 bases and J by 1 base, with 9 bases of the junction left unmatched. The CDR3 DNA reads as TGTGCTAGTGGCTCACGCGGGGGGTTGCGCACAGATACGCAGTATTTT. Protein sequence: CASGSRGGLRTDTQYF. Together with reference TRBV12-5 and TRBJ2-3, the CDR3 gives the full variable domain: DARVTQTPRHKVTEMGQEVTMRCQPILGHNTVFWYRQTMMQGLELLAYFRNRAPLDDSGMPKDRFSAEMPDATLATLKIQPSEPRDSAVYFCASGSRGGLRTDTQYFGPGTRLTVL.

The V call is TRBV27, the J call TRBJ2-1; 8 bases are shared with TRBD1. Trimming at V came to 8 bases and at J to 3 bases, leaving 15 bases not matched to a gene. This CDR3 region has 17 residues. The germline V gene encodes CDR1 MNHEY and CDR2 SMNVEV (reference sequence). Here the CDR3 reads CASVGVTGTGFYNEQFF. The CDR3 DNA reads as TGTGCCAGCGTCGGGGTAACTGGGACAGGATTCTACAATGAGCAGTTCTTC.

V is TRBV7-9 and J is TRBJ1-1; maybe TRBD1 (5 bases). The CDR3 extends over 16 amino acids. CDR1 and CDR2 (germline): SEHNR, FQNEAQ (reference sequence). Trimming removed 2 bases from V and 0 bases from J, with 13 bases in between. The CDR3 DNA reads as TGTGCCAGCAGCTTAAAGGGGCGTATGATGAACACTGAAGCTTTCTTT. Translated: CASSLKGRMMNTEAFF.

This sequence joins TRBV9 and TRBJ2-3; 8 positions match TRBD2. The junction had 16 bases not matched to a gene; V was cut back by 3 bases and J by 7 bases. Per germline, CDR1 SGDLS and CDR2 YYNGEE. The CDR3 covers 17 residues. CDR3 in DNA: TGTGCCAGCAGCGAGACTTTAGGGGCGGGAGGCTTCAATACGCAGTATTTT. Translating gives CASSETLGAGGFNTQYF. Full variable domain (remainder filled in from reference TRBV9 and TRBJ2-3): DSGVTQTPKHLITATGQRVTLRCSPRSGDLSVYWYQQSLDQGLQFLIQYYNGEERAKGNILERFSAQQFPDLHSELNLSSLELGDSALYFCASSETLGAGGFNTQYFGPGTRLTVL.

This chain uses TRBV19 with TRBJ1-1; D is unresolved. CDR3 length: 14 amino acids. V lost 3 bases and J 5 bases, leaving 13 bases between the germline ends. Germline V gene data show CDR1 as LNHDA and CDR2 as SQIVND (reference sequence). CDR3 amino acids: CASSIRTGWTEAFF. The DNA of the CDR3 is TGTGCCAGTAGTATCCGGACTGGTTGGACTGAAGCTTTCTTT.

The chain couples TRBV7-9 to TRBJ2-7; 14 nucleotides match TRBD2. Trimming removed 0 bases from V and 2 bases from J; junction bases left unmatched: 3. The CDR3 is 17 amino acids. Per germline, CDR1 SEHNR and CDR2 FQNEAQ (reference sequence). The CDR3 DNA reads TGTGCCAGCAGCTTAGCGGGGACTAGCGGGGGAGCCTACGAGCAGTACTTC. The encoded protein is CASSLAGTSGGAYEQYF. Filled out from reference TRBV7-9 and TRBJ2-7, the complete variable domain reads DTGVSQNPRHKITKRGQNVTFRCDPISEHNRLYWYRQTLGQGPEFLTYFQNEAQLEKSRLLSDRFSAERPKGSFSTLEIQRTEQGDSAMYLCASSLAGTSGGAYEQYFGPGTRLTVT.

V and J are TRBV10-3 and TRBJ1-2, with 12 bases aligning to TRBD1. Germline lookup yields CDR1 ENHRY and CDR2 SYGVKD. J lost 6 bases, V lost 6 bases, and 11 bases had no gene match. The CDR3 is made up of 16 amino acids. The CDR3 DNA sequence: TGTGCCATCAGCTGGGACAGGGGGCTCTCGCAGAATGGCTACACCTTC. This translates into CAISWDRGLSQNGYTF.